This T cell receptor beta chain was sequenced in a study of Ad26.COV2.S vaccination and SARS-CoV-2 variants. The study, taken as a whole, reports: Researchers cautioned that TCR breadth and depth analyses may have underestimated total T cell responses.

To note about this clone: The antigen is undetermined.

Profiling relied on immunoSEQ multiplex PCR, and the TCRdb table lists in-frame clones only, not all of them. Among over 400,000 clones, 89% were seen once, and the ten largest hold 2.5% to 3%. Treatment denoted: roughly 18 received Ad26.COV2.S at low or high dose, single or two shots; about five received placebo; per-sample allocation not given. Collection of the samples took place on day 63 after the first injection of vaccine or placebo. Boston provided a donor who was an adult aged 18-55 years. CDR1 and CDR2 from the germline V gene are SGHTA and FQGNSA. Trimming shortened V by 3 bases and J by 1 base, and 11 bases separated the two germline ends. The CDR3 runs 15 residues.

The sequencing here drew on peripheral blood, taken in a trial of Ad26.COV2.S vaccine versus placebo. The source is a person aged 18-65 years who received the Ad26.COV2.S COVID-19 vaccine or a placebo. The chain employs TRBV7-2 and TRBJ2-3, with D perhaps matching TRBD2 (5 bases). The CDR3 protein is CASSFSGTRTDTQYF. The CDR3 nucleotides are TGTGCCAGCAGCTTCTCGGGAACTCGCACAGATACGCAGTATTTT. The full variable domain, rest sourced from reference TRBV7-2 and TRBJ2-3, is GAGVSQSPSNKVTEKGKDVELRCDPISGHTALYWYRQSLGQGLEFLIYFQGNSAPDKSGLPSDRFSAERTGGSVSTLTIQRTQQEDSAVYLCASSFSGTRTDTQYFGPGTRLTVL.